The 20 T cell receptor beta chains given below trace back to one sample, sequenced in a study of CXCR3-negative and CXCR3-positive naive CD8 T cells. All TRB cDNA libraries came from 5' RACE performed with UMI labels. Each CDR3 protein gets one entry in TCRdb, which reprocessed the 5' RACE reads and gives no DNA. The sample shows roughly 40,000 distinct CDR3 sequences, and approximately 8% sits with its ten largest clones. The sequenced material came from memory CD8+ T cells from blood. The receptors come from a human donor in good health. Some clones in this sample may be carry-over from other donors' samples.

This chain connects TRBV7-2 to TRBJ2-5; the TCRdb call, TRBD1, lacks DNA for checking. This CDR3 spans 15 amino acids. The germline V gene has CDR1 SGHTA and CDR2 FQGNSA. CDR3 sequence: CASSLSWGTGETQYF. Looking up the rest from reference TRBV7-2 and TRBJ2-5 gives the full variable domain: GAGVSQSPSNKVTEKGKDVELRCDPISGHTALYWYRQSLGQGLEFLIYFQGNSAPDKSGLPSDRFSAERTGGSVSTLTIQRTQQEDSAVYLCASSLSWGTGETQYFGPGTRLLVL.

The chain carries TRBV29-1 and TRBJ1-5. The germline V gene encodes CDR1 SQVTM and CDR2 ANQGSEA. This CDR3 contains 14 residues. This CDR3 is CSAMFGLNNQPQHF.

The gene calls are TRBV20-1 and TRBJ2-2; as DNA is missing, the TRBD2 call by TCRdb cannot be tested. CDR1 is DFQATT and CDR2 is SNEGSKA in the germline V gene (reference sequence). The CDR3 is 19 residues long. The CDR3 protein is CSARDRDVSGGWNTGELFF.

The chain uses TRBV20-1 and TRBJ2-1; TCRdb selects TRBD1, and the lack of DNA leaves this call unchecked. Germline loops: CDR1 DFQATT, CDR2 SNEGSKA (reference sequence). The CDR3 has 13 amino acids. The CDR3 loop is CSAREGTGIEQFF.

CDR3 residues: CASRYPGQIYGYTF. The chain is built from TRBV2 and TRBJ1-2; lacking DNA, the TRBD1 call made by TCRdb goes unchecked. The CDR3 is 14 residues long. Germline CDR1 SNHLY, CDR2 FYNNEI.

J is TRBJ2-1 and V is TRBV7-9; TCRdb calls TRBD2, which cannot be checked without DNA. Germline V gene sequence: CDR1 SEHNR, CDR2 FQNEAQ (reference sequence). The CDR3 runs to 18 residues. CDR3 amino acids: CASRPAVEDGELYNEQFF.

Judged by frequency, this clonotype is medium-sized. This sequence joins TRBV28 and TRBJ2-7; the D call of TRBD1 rests on TCRdb alone, since no DNA is present to check it. This CDR3 region has 13 residues. Germline assignment: CDR1 MDHEN and CDR2 SYDVKM. The CDR3 reads CASRNQGGDEQYF.

The gene calls are TRBV7-9 and TRBJ1-3. The CDR3 consists of 15 residues. Germline V gene data show CDR1 as SEHNR and CDR2 as FQNEAQ (reference sequence). Here the CDR3 reads CASTPGLTGGNTIYF.

The chain carries TRBV20-1 and TRBJ2-7; TCRdb returns TRBD1, unconfirmable since there is no DNA. The CDR3 has 13 residues. Germline CDR1 DFQATT, CDR2 SNEGSKA (reference sequence). The CDR3 reads CSTRTGETYEQYF.

The rearrangement links TRBV10-3 to TRBJ2-7. CDR3 length: 12 residues. Germline CDR1 is ENHRY and CDR2 is SYGVKD. CDR3 in amino acids: CATADTSYEQYF.

The gene calls are TRBV28 and TRBJ2-7; absent DNA, TCRdb's TRBD2 call cannot be checked. Germline V lookup: CDR1 MDHEN, CDR2 SYDVKM. This CDR3 spans 15 amino acids. The CDR3 region is CASSPPLVSSYEQYF.

The rearrangement joins TRBV27 to TRBJ2-3; TCRdb's D gene call, TRBD1, goes unchecked for lack of DNA. From germline, CDR1 is MNHEY and CDR2 SMNVEV (reference sequence). The CDR3 covers 14 residues. CDR3 sequence reads: CASRGKGNIDTQYF.

The chain couples TRBV7-9 to TRBJ1-3; the TCRdb D gene call, TRBD1, has no DNA to confirm it. CDR1 is SEHNR, CDR2 FQNEAQ, per germline (reference sequence). This CDR3 contains 15 residues. CDR3 sequence: CASSQLGQGGNTIYF.

V gene TRBV6-2 or TRBV6-3 combines with J gene TRBJ1-5. The CDR3 contains 15 residues. The germline V gene has CDR1 MNHEY and CDR2 SVGEGT. CDR3: CASSYSAEPDQPQHF.

The chain joins TRBV4-3 to TRBJ2-6; TCRdb returns TRBD1, unconfirmable since there is no DNA. The CDR3 has 19 residues. Germline CDR1 is LGHNA and CDR2 is YSLEER. CDR3 protein: CASSSSGTGALSGANVLTF.

The rearrangement links TRBV12-3 or TRBV12-4 to TRBJ2-1; there is no DNA to check the TCRdb D call of TRBD1. The CDR3 runs to 15 residues. The CDR3 region is CASSQGQATEDEQFF.

This chain connects TRBV15 to TRBJ2-1; without DNA, the TCRdb call of TRBD1 cannot be checked. Looked up from germline, CDR1 is LNHNV and CDR2 is YYDKDF (reference sequence). This CDR3 is 18 amino acids long. CDR3: CATSSLGTGQTSYNEQFF.

The V and J genes are TRBV12-3 or TRBV12-4 and TRBJ1-4; absent DNA, TCRdb's TRBD1 call cannot be checked. This CDR3 is 17 amino acids long. CDR3 loop: CASSFGQGGPTNEKLFF.

This rearrangement joins TRBV28 to TRBJ2-2; TCRdb gives TRBD1 as the D gene, but with no DNA this cannot be confirmed. The CDR3 is made up of 15 amino acids. Germline V gene data show CDR1 as MDHEN and CDR2 as SYDVKM. The chain's CDR3 is CASRNHRGRDGELFF.

The chain links TRBV6-5 to TRBJ1-1; absent DNA, TCRdb's TRBD1 call cannot be checked. CDR1 is MNHEY, CDR2 SVGAGI, per germline. The CDR3 totals 15 residues. CDR3 sequence: CASIPGGGERFEAFF.